This TCR beta chain was recorded in a study of post-analysis software for immune sequencing data. As for the study in general: Several disease courses (relapsing-remitting, secondary progressive and progressive-relapsing) of multiple sclerosis were included. Overall study results and limits: Multiple sclerosis patients showed significantly lower normalized Chao1 diversity than controls did. Elevated frequency relative to controls characterized about 5 TRBV segments in patients, TRBV5-6, TRBV5-1 and TRBV20-1 among them. When the samples were clustered directly with F measure, those that had been prepared in the same batch showed strong co-clustering.

Each TCR beta cDNA library carried unique molecular identifiers. Between roughly 0.9 and 11 million T cells gave rise to some 450,000 cDNA molecules. TCRdb ran MiXCR on the PCR reads and lists one entry per CDR3 protein. This table holds fewer than 700,000 distinct CDR3 sequences, 44% found once. V trimming: 3 bases; J trimming: 0 bases; junction bases outside the gene matches: 5. CDR3 length: 16 amino acids. Per the germline V gene, CDR1 is DFQATT and CDR2 is SNEGSKA (reference sequence). This clonotype was seen a handful of times. The antigen remains undetermined. The sample was blood. The receptor was derived from a girl under 18 with multiple sclerosis. This chain uses TRBV20-1 with TRBJ2-1; TRBD2 agrees at 10 bases. CDR3: CSARELAGSSYNEQFF. DNA of the CDR3: TGCAGTGCTAGGGAACTAGCGGGGAGCTCCTACAATGAGCAGTTCTTC.